The entry below describes one T cell receptor beta chain. No antigen is known for it. This record comes from a study of cytotoxic CD8 clonotypes in ibrutinib-treated CLL. In the study overall: It was after a median approximately twelve months of treatment, range 6 to 36, that response samples were taken.

The targeted sequencing depth was 1 in 200,000 to 1 in 1 million T cells. Clones were read by immunoSEQ multiplex PCR, and TCRdb kept only the in-frame ones, dropping some. The top ten hold roughly 41% of the sample, which has 15,000 or so clones, about 65% seen once. With V trimmed by 0 bases and J by 0 bases, 7 bases remained unmatched. Germline V gives CDR1 MGHRA, CDR2 YSYEKL. The CDR3 totals 19 residues. Study-wide results and caveats: A rise in clonality was seen at ibrutinib response, and a fall back toward baseline was seen at progression. Public clonotypes showed up rarely, and on treatment they shrank or held steady.

Sequencing used PBMCs, obtained before ibrutinib treatment. The V gene is TRBV4-1, the J gene TRBJ2-4; 11 positions agree with TRBD1. This clonotype originated in a human donor with chronic lymphocytic leukemia. The CDR3: CASSQDRGQGAGAKNIQYF. The CDR3 coding sequence is TGCGCCAGCAGCCAAGATAGAGGACAGGGGGCTGGAGCCAAAAACATTCAGTACTTC.